The rows below give T cell receptor beta chains drawn from one sample of a study of cytomegalovirus exposure and HLA in healthy donors. Profiled with immunoSEQ multiplex PCR; TCRdb holds only in-frame clones, not every one. The sample carries more than 90,000 clones, roughly four fifths recorded once. Input material: PBMCs. Receptors originate from a human donor in good health. CDR3s include the opening cysteine and the closing phenylalanine or tryptophan. The D gene is left open where the match is weak. Size tells how often a clone was seen (once, few, many) or the class of an expanded clone, and some rows leave it out.

cdr3_aa cdr3_nt clone_size d_call j_call cdr3_length v_call
CSVGVGGYTF TGCAGCGTAGGAGTAGGAGGCTACACCTTC once - TRBJ1-2 10 TRBV29-1
CASSQDWTGRNTIYF TGCGCCAGCAGCCAAGATTGGACAGGTCGGAACACCATATATTTT - TRBD1 TRBJ1-3 15 TRBV4-3
CASSPQRGAWETQYF TGTGCCAGCAGCCCTCAACGGGGGGCCTGGGAGACCCAGTACTTC - - TRBJ2-5 15 TRBV4-2
CASSSRIQGGAFF TGTGCCAGCAGCTCCCGGATACAGGGGGGAGCTTTCTTT - TRBD1 TRBJ1-1 13 TRBV11-2
CASSLWGPGGTEAFF TGTGCCAGCAGCTTGTGGGGGCCGGGGGGGACTGAAGCTTTCTTT - - TRBJ1-1 15 TRBV7-2
CASSLVGQGKYF TGTGCCAGCAGCTTAGTGGGACAGGGAAAGTACTTC - TRBD1 TRBJ2-7 12 TRBV7-8
CASREWLGSYEQYF TGTGCCAGTAGGGAGTGGTTGGGCTCCTACGAGCAGTACTTC - - TRBJ2-7 14 TRBV19
CASSLEGRGAEQYF TGCGCCAGCAGCTTGGAAGGCAGGGGGGCCGAGCAGTACTTC - - TRBJ2-7 14 TRBV5-1
CATSRDSQRGPQETQYF TGTGCCACCAGCAGAGATTCCCAGCGGGGCCCCCAAGAGACCCAGTACTTC - TRBD2 TRBJ2-5 17 TRBV15
CASSLGQVNTEAFF TGTGCCAGCAGCCTGGGACAGGTGAACACTGAAGCTTTCTTT - TRBD1 TRBJ1-1 14 TRBV5-5
CASSSTTGVSSQPQHF TGTGCCAGTAGTTCCACCACAGGGGTTTCGAGTCAGCCCCAGCATTTT once TRBD1 TRBJ1-5 16 TRBV19
CASSELKTQYF TGTGCCAGCAGTGAATTAAAGACCCAGTACTTC - - TRBJ2-5 11 TRBV25-1
CASSFRGEGTEAFF TGCGCCAGCAGCTTCAGGGGGGAAGGAACTGAAGCTTTCTTT - TRBD1 TRBJ1-1 14 TRBV5-1
CASSEIGGNIQYF TGTGCCAGCAGCGAAATAGGGGGTAACATTCAGTACTTC - - TRBJ2-4 13 TRBV7-2
CASNSGRTGNTIYF TGCGCCAGCAACTCTGGGCGAACTGGAAACACCATATATTTT few - TRBJ1-3 14 TRBV10-1
CAWSVIGGRTKNIQYF TGTGCCTGGAGTGTAATAGGCGGGAGGACCAAAAACATTCAGTACTTC - TRBD2 TRBJ2-4 16 TRBV30
CASSESGGNSSQPQHF TGTGCCAGCAGCGAAAGTGGGGGGAATAGCAGTCAGCCCCAGCATTTT - - TRBJ1-5 16 TRBV6-1
CASSESTGDTEAFF TGCGCCAGCAGTGAGTCAACAGGGGATACTGAAGCTTTCTTT - TRBD1 TRBJ1-1 14 TRBV10-2
CASSQDNAQYF TGTGCCAGCAGCCAAGATAATGCGCAGTATTTT - - TRBJ2-3 11 TRBV4-2
CASSFTRLVETQYF TGTGCCAGCAGCTTTACCCGACTAGTGGAGACCCAGTACTTC - - TRBJ2-5 14 TRBV7-2
CASSSAARGGKAEAFF TGTGCCAGCAGCTCCGCCGCCCGGGGGGGAAAGGCTGAAGCTTTCTTT - - TRBJ1-1 16 TRBV5-8
CASRRGQGLGYTF TGTGCCAGCAGGCGAGGACAGGGACTTGGCTACACCTTC - TRBD1 TRBJ1-2 13 TRBV6-5
CASSVDRDFYEQYF TGTGCCAGCAGCGTAGACAGGGATTTCTACGAGCAGTACTTC - - TRBJ2-7 14 TRBV9
CASSLEWSRKNTGELFF TGCGCCAGCAGCTTGGAGTGGTCCAGAAAAAACACCGGGGAGCTGTTTTTT few - TRBJ2-2 17 TRBV5-1
CASPDRATNEKLFF TGCGCCAGCCCAGACAGAGCAACTAATGAAAAACTGTTTTTT - - TRBJ1-4 14 TRBV23-1
CASSTTGTGSGGYTF TGTGCCAGCAGTACAACCGGGACAGGGTCGGGTGGCTACACCTTC - TRBD1 TRBJ1-2 15 TRBV6-6